The 19 T cell receptor beta chains given below trace back to one sample, sequenced in a study of cytomegalovirus exposure and HLA in healthy donors. A multiplex PCR was run with 60 Vbeta primers and 13 Jbeta primers. Some clones are missing from TCRdb's copy, which holds only in-frame ones; the method was immunoSEQ multiplex PCR. The sample comprises around 120,000 clones, 60% to 85% of which are singletons, and approximately 2.5% rests with the top ten. The sample comprised PBMCs. The receptors were gathered from a woman in her 40s in good health and CMV-seropositive.

The chain joins TRBV18 to TRBJ2-1; 8 nucleotides match TRBD2. The germline V gene has CDR1 KGHSH and CDR2 LQKENI. The CDR3 length is 17 residues. The ends lost 2 bases at V and 6 bases at J; junction bases unmatched: 12. DNA for the CDR3: TGTGCCAGCTCACCAAACGGGGGGGCTGAGGTCGGCAATGAGCAGTTCTTC. Translating gives CASSPNGGAEVGNEQFF.

This clone was counted only a few times. This chain links TRBV29-1 with TRBJ2-7; TRBD1 aligns across 8 bases. The J segment lost 3 bases and the V segment lost 7 bases, leaving 17 bases of the junction unmatched. The CDR3 is 16 residues long. CDR1 and CDR2 from the germline V gene are SQVTM and ANQGSEA. CDR3 loop: CSATDIGTGKGYEQYF. The CDR3 coding sequence is TGCAGCGCTACTGATATCGGGACAGGAAAAGGCTACGAGCAGTACTTC.

V gene TRBV5-1 combines with J gene TRBJ2-7; the match to TRBD1 covers 9 bases. Germline V gene sequence: CDR1 SGHRS, CDR2 YFSETQ. V lost 4 bases, J lost 5 bases, and 7 bases stayed unmatched. CDR3 length: 14 residues. The DNA of the CDR3 is TGCGCCAGCAGCCCCCGGACAGGGGAGAACGAGCAGTACTTC. Translated, it gives CASSPRTGENEQYF.

CDR3 bases: TGTGCCAGCAGCTTATACCGGACTAGCGGGAGGACCTACGAGCAGTACTTC. Protein: CASSLYRTSGRTYEQYF. The rearrangement joins TRBV7-8 to TRBJ2-7; TRBD2 agrees at 14 bases. The CDR3 consists of 17 residues. Germline V gene data show CDR1 as SGHVS and CDR2 as FQNEAQ. Germline trimming cut 2 bases from V and 2 bases from J; bases unmatched to any gene: 5.

The genes are TRBV7-3 and TRBJ2-3, with 10 nucleotides matching TRBD2. The V gene's germline CDR1 is SGHTA and CDR2 FQGTGA. The V gene end was trimmed by 5 bases and the J gene end by 4 bases; junction bases not matched to a gene: 3. The CDR3 totals 14 residues. CDR3 sequence: CASSPGLAPDTQYF. Here the CDR3 DNA reads TGTGCCAGCAGCCCGGGACTAGCGCCAGATACGCAGTATTTT.

The chain is built from TRBV10-2 and TRBJ2-3; D is ambiguous. The V end lost 2 bases, the J end lost 0 bases, and 6 bases lay between the germline ends. The CDR3 spans 14 residues. Germline CDR1 and CDR2: WSHSY and SAAADI. The DNA for the CDR3 is TGCGCCAGCAGTGAGGCGTCTAGCACAGATACGCAGTATTTT. Amino acids: CASSEASSTDTQYF.

This clone was seen a few times. This chain uses TRBV19 with TRBJ2-5, with 7 bases lining up with TRBD2. Germline assignment: CDR1 LNHDA and CDR2 SQIVND (reference sequence). The CDR3 runs 16 residues. Trimming took 6 bases from V and 0 from J; bases not matched to a gene: 10. The CDR3 reads CASSSPRREYQETQYF. DNA for the CDR3: TGTGCCAGTAGCTCCCCTAGGCGGGAGTACCAAGAGACCCAGTACTTC.

The chain carries TRBV2 and TRBJ1-3, with 8 positions matching TRBD1. CDR3 length equals 14 residues. The trim removed 6 bases at V and 1 base at J, leaving 2 bases unmatched. Germline V gene sequence: CDR1 SNHLY, CDR2 FYNNEI. CDR3 DNA sequence: TGTGCCAGCAGGGACAGGGCTTCTGGAAACACCATATATTTT. Its translation: CASRDRASGNTIYF.

A remark on this clone: A junction boundary mismatches the germline segment, possibly from a read error. The rearrangement links TRBV7-7 to TRBJ2-7, with a weak D call TRBD2 (5 bases). The CDR3 contains 13 residues. The germline gives CDR1 SSHAT, CDR2 FNYEAQ (reference sequence). In nucleotides, the CDR3 is TGTGCTAGCAGCCCTGCGGCGGGCTACGAGCAGTACTTC. Translated: CASSPAAGYEQYF.

This clone was found a few times. V usage is TRBV19 and J usage is TRBJ1-5; the D is unclear. CDR1 and CDR2 (germline): LNHDA, SQIVND (reference sequence). This CDR3 has 15 residues. V was cut by 8 bases and J by 0 bases, with 14 bases left in between. CDR3 protein: CASGERTDSNQPQHF. CDR3 coding DNA: TGTGCCAGTGGGGAGAGGACGGATAGCAATCAGCCCCAGCATTTT.

The chain carries TRBV7-8 and TRBJ2-1, with TRBD2 identical over 7 bases. CDR3 length: 15 residues. CDR1 and CDR2 from the germline V gene are SGHVS and FQNEAQ. After removal of 5 bases from V and 4 bases from J, the junction contained 8 bases not matched to a gene. The CDR3 DNA reads TGTGCCAGCAGCAATGGGGGGACTACTTACAATGAGCAGTTCTTC. It codes for CASSNGGTTYNEQFF.

This clone was recorded a few times. The J gene is TRBJ1-2, the V gene TRBV6-5, with TRBD1 matching over 9 bases. The junction had 3 bases not matched to a gene; V was cut back by 2 bases and J by 5 bases. The CDR3 covers 14 residues. Looked up from germline, CDR1 is MNHEY and CDR2 is SVGAGI. CDR3 nucleotides: TGTGCCAGCAGTTACGGACAGGGGACTTATGGCTACACCTTC. This sequence encodes CASSYGQGTYGYTF.

V is TRBV6-5 and J is TRBJ2-1, with D unresolved. The CDR3 consists of 14 residues. Germline V CDR1 and CDR2: MNHEY, SVGAGI. Trimming left V 5 bases short and J 0 bases short, with 8 bases between. The CDR3 region has the DNA TGTGCCAGCAGTCTCGAGAGCTCCTACAATGAGCAGTTCTTC. Protein: CASSLESSYNEQFF.

This clone was found a few times. The V gene is TRBV2, the J gene TRBJ2-7, with D possibly matching TRBD1 (6 bases). V lost 5 bases to trimming and J lost 4 bases, with 15 bases between them. Germline V gene sequence: CDR1 SNHLY, CDR2 FYNNEI. The CDR3 has 14 residues. For the CDR3, the DNA is TGTGCCAGCAGTTCAACATCCACAGGGTACGAGCAGTACTTC. It translates to CASSSTSTGYEQYF.

This clone was seen a few times. V gene TRBV13 combines with J gene TRBJ1-1; a weak D match, TRBD1 (5 bases). Germline values: CDR1 PRHDT, CDR2 FYEKMQ (reference sequence). The CDR3 consists of 15 residues. Between the trimmed V and J ends, which lost 5 bases and 1 base, there was a span of 14 bases. The CDR3 reads CASSPPGGWNTEAFF. The CDR3 coding sequence is TGTGCCAGCAGCCCTCCCGGGGGATGGAACACTGAAGCTTTCTTT.

On this clone: A junction boundary mismatches the germline segment, possibly from a read error. The chain has TRBV14 and TRBJ2-3; maybe TRBD1 (5 bases). CDR3 length: 14 amino acids. Germline assignment: CDR1 SGHDN and CDR2 FVKESK. CDR3 in DNA: TGTGCCAACAGCCTTGGGGCGGGCACAGATACGCAGTATTTT. Its protein product is CANSLGAGTDTQYF.

CDR3 loop: CASSGRGANYGYTF. The CDR3 DNA reads as TGTGCCAGCAGTGGCAGGGGAGCTAACTATGGCTACACCTTC. This chain uses TRBV6-1 with TRBJ1-2; perhaps TRBD1 as D (6 bases). Germline V gene data show CDR1 as MNHNS and CDR2 as SASEGT. V lost 4 bases and J lost 0, with 9 bases in between. The CDR3 contains 14 residues.

V gene TRBV7-9 combines with J gene TRBJ2-7; 7 nucleotides line up with TRBD2. The CDR3 extends over 18 amino acids. Germline lookup yields CDR1 SEHNR and CDR2 FQNEAQ (reference sequence). V lost 4 bases, J lost 4 bases, and 19 bases stayed unmatched. CDR3 amino acids: CASSSSGSGDPVRYEQYF. The DNA for the CDR3 is TGTGCCAGCAGCTCTTCTGGGAGCGGGGACCCGGTTAGATACGAGCAGTACTTC.

The V gene is TRBV6-4, the J gene TRBJ2-3; 8 positions agree with TRBD2. The CDR3 consists of 13 residues. The germline V gene has CDR1 MRHNA and CDR2 SNTAGT. The junction had 7 bases not matched to a gene; V was cut back by 3 bases and J by 11 bases. The CDR3 loop reads CASSERREAVQYF. The CDR3 DNA reads as TGTGCCAGCAGTGAACGGCGGGAGGCGGTGCAGTATTTT.